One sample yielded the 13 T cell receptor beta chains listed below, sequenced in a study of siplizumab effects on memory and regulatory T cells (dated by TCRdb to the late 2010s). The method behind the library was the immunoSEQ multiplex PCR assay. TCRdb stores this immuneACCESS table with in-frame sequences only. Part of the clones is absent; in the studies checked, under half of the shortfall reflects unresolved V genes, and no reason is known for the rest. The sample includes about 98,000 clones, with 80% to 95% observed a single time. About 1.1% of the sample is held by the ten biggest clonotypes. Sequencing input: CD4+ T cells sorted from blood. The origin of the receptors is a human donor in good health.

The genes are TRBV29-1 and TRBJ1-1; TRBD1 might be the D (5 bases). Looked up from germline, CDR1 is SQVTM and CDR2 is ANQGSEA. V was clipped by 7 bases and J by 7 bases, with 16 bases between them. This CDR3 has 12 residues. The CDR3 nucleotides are TGCAGCGGGACGATCGGGACCGGTGAAGCTTTCTTT. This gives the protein CSGTIGTGEAFF.

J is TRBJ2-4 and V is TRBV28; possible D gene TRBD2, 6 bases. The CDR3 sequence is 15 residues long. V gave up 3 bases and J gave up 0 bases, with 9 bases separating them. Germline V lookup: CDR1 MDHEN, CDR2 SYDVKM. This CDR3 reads CASSLTGLAKNIQYF. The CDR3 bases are TGTGCCAGCAGTTTGACGGGACTAGCCAAAAACATTCAGTACTTC.

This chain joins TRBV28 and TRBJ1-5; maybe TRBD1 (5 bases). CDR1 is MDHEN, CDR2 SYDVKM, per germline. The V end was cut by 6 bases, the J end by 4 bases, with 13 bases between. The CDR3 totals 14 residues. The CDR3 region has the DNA TGTGCCAGCAGCGGGGGGAGTAGGAATCAGCCCCAGCATTTT. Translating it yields CASSGGSRNQPQHF.

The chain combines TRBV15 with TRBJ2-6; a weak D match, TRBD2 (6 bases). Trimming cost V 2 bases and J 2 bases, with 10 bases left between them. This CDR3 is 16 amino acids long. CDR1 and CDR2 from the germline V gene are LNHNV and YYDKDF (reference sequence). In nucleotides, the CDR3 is TGTGCCACCAGCAGACAGGGACTGGCTGGGGCCAACGTCCTGACTTTC. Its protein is CATSRQGLAGANVLTF.

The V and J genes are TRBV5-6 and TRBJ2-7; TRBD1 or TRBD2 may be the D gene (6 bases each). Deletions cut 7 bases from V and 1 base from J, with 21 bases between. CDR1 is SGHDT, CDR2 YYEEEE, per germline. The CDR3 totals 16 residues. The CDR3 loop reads CASRTRGSRGSYEQYF. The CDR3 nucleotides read TGTGCCAGCCGAACCCGGGGGAGCAGGGGTTCCTACGAGCAGTACTTC.

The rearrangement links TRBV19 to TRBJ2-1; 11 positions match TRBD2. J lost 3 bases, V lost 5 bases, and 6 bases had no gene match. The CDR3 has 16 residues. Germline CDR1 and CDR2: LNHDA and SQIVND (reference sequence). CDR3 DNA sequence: TGTGCCAGTAGTTTACTAGCGGGAGCTGACTACAATGAGCAGTTCTTC. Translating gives CASSLLAGADYNEQFF.

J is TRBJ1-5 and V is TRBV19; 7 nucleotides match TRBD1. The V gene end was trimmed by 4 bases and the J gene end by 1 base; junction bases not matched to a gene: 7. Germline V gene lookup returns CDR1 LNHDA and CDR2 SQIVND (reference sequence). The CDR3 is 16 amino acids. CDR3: CASSTARGGSNQPQHF. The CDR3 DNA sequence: TGTGCCAGTAGTACAGCCAGGGGGGGAAGCAATCAGCCCCAGCATTTT.

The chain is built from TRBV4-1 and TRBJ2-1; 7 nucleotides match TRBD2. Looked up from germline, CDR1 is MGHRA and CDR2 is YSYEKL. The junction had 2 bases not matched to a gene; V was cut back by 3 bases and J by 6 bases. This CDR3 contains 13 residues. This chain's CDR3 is CASSHTSVNEQFF. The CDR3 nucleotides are TGCGCCAGCAGCCATACTAGCGTCAATGAGCAGTTCTTC.

The CDR3 region is CASSSYLATGSYNEQFF. CDR3 in DNA: TGTGCCAGCAGCTCTTATCTAGCGACCGGCTCCTACAATGAGCAGTTCTTC. This chain links TRBV7-9 with TRBJ2-1; perhaps TRBD2 as D (6 bases). This CDR3 spans 17 amino acids. The ends were cut back, 4 bases at V and 0 bases at J, with 16 bases in the middle. CDR1 and CDR2 from the germline V gene are SEHNR and FQNEAQ (reference sequence).

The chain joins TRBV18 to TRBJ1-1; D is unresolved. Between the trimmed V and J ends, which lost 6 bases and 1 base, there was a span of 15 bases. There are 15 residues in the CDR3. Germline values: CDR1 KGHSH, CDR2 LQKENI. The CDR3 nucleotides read TGTGCCAGCTCGGAATTAGGCCCTCGGAACACTGAAGCTTTCTTT. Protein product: CASSELGPRNTEAFF.

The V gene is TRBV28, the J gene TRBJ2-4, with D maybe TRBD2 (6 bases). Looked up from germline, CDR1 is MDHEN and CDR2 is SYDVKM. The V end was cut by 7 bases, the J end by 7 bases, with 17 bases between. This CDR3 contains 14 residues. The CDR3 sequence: CASTRPGLLNIQYF. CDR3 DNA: TGTGCCAGCACGAGACCGGGACTTTTGAACATTCAGTACTTC.

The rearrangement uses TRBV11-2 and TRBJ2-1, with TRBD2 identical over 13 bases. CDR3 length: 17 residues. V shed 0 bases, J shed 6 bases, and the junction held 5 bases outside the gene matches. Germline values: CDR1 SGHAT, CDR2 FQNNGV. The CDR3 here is CASSLDLRTSGSNEQFF. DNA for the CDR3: TGTGCCAGCAGCTTAGACCTCCGGACTAGCGGGAGCAATGAGCAGTTCTTC.

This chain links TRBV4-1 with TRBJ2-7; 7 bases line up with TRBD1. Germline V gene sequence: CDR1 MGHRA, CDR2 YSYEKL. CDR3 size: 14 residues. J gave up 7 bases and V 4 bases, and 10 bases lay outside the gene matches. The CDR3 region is CASSPGQWNSEQYF. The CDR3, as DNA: TGCGCCAGCAGCCCGGGACAGTGGAACTCGGAGCAGTACTTC.